This T cell receptor (beta chain) was captured by sequencing in a study of CXCR3-negative and CXCR3-positive naive CD8 T cells. Study-wide results and limits: TRB CDR3s of CXCR3-positive naive cells were more hydrophobic than those of CXCR3-negative naive cells.

The length of the CDR3 is 17 residues. UMI labels and 5' RACE were used to prepare the TRB cDNA libraries. TCRdb reworked the 5' RACE reads into one entry per CDR3 protein, no DNA. This sample's clone table lists 80,000 to 95,000 distinct CDR3 sequences. A remark on this clonotype: Its antigen is not known.

The TCR comes from a human donor in good health. Some clones in this sample may be carry-over from other donors' samples. V gene TRBV12-3 or TRBV12-4 combines with J gene TRBJ2-5; TCRdb names TRBD1, which stays unverified in the absence of DNA. The material sequenced was naive CXCR3- CD8+ T cells from blood. Subset here: CD45RO-CCR7+CD27+CD95- naive CD8+ T cells lacking CXCR3 (TNR3-). This CDR3 is CASSGTLTGGQKETQYF.